The 21 T cell receptor beta chains reported below all come from one sample, sequenced in a study of T cell changes during pregnancy in multiple sclerosis. This table comes from immunoSEQ multiplex PCR, and its TCRdb copy is limited to in-frame clones, with some not included. The sample contains more than 50,000 clones, about 89% of which appear only once. The sequences come from CD4+ T cells from peripheral blood mononuclear cells, collected after pregnancy. Source of these receptors: a female donor in good health, enrolled as a control in a pregnancy study.

The rearrangement joins TRBV4-3 to TRBJ1-4, with a tentative D call TRBD1 (6 bases). V lost 2 bases and J lost 7, with 14 bases in between. The CDR3 runs to 15 residues. Germline V gives CDR1 LGHNA, CDR2 YSLEER. The DNA for the CDR3 is TGCGCCAGCAGCCAACGTATACAGGGCCGTGAAAAACTGTTTTTT. Its protein product is CASSQRIQGREKLFF.

This clone has only a few counts. The J gene is TRBJ1-1, the V gene TRBV15; a weak D match, TRBD1 (6 bases). Trimming removed 0 bases from V and 5 bases from J, with 10 bases in between. There are 14 residues in the CDR3. Germline V gene sequence: CDR1 LNHNV, CDR2 YYDKDF (reference sequence). CDR3 amino acids: CATSRDTGLTEAFF. The CDR3 DNA reads TGTGCCACCAGCAGAGATACAGGGTTGACTGAAGCTTTCTTT. Variable domain in full (rest from reference TRBV15 and TRBJ1-1): DAMVIQNPRYQVTQFGKPVTLSCSQTLNHNVMYWYQQKSSQAPKLLFHYYDKDFNNEADTPDNFQSRRPNTSFCFLDIRSPGLGDTAMYLCATSRDTGLTEAFFGQGTRLTVV.

J is TRBJ1-1 and V is TRBV7-2; TRBD1 might be the D (5 bases). Germline loops: CDR1 SGHTA, CDR2 FQGNSA. The CDR3 has 14 residues. V lost 5 bases and J 5 bases, leaving 15 bases between the germline ends. DNA for the CDR3: TGTGCCAGCAGCCCCCTGGGGGGGAGGACTGAAGCTTTCTTT. Encoded protein: CASSPLGGRTEAFF. Full variable domain (rest looked up from reference TRBV7-2 and TRBJ1-1): GAGVSQSPSNKVTEKGKDVELRCDPISGHTALYWYRQSLGQGLEFLIYFQGNSAPDKSGLPSDRFSAERTGGSVSTLTIQRTQQEDSAVYLCASSPLGGRTEAFFGQGTRLTVV.

J is TRBJ2-3 and V is TRBV5-1; 8 positions agree with TRBD2. The CDR3 covers 16 residues. V lost 1 base to trimming and J lost 1 base; unmatched junction nucleotides: 5. Germline assignment: CDR1 SGHRS and CDR2 YFSETQ. In DNA, the CDR3 is TGCGCCAGCAGCTTGACTAGCGGTTTAGGCACAGATACGCAGTATTTT. It translates to CASSLTSGLGTDTQYF.

The chain joins TRBV7-9 to TRBJ1-2; TRBD1 agrees at 9 bases. The V and J ends lost 5 bases and 7 bases, in that order; junction bases with no gene match: 11. The germline V gene has CDR1 SEHNR and CDR2 FQNEAQ (reference sequence). The CDR3 sequence is 15 residues long. Here the CDR3 DNA reads TGTGCCAGCAGCCAGACCGGGACAGGGTTTGGTGGCTACACCTTC. It specifies CASSQTGTGFGGYTF.

The V gene is TRBV7-6, the J gene TRBJ2-7; 12 bases match TRBD2. V lost 5 bases to trimming and J lost 0 bases; unmatched junction nucleotides: 8. The CDR3 covers 17 residues. Germline V gene lookup returns CDR1 SGHVS and CDR2 FNYEAQ. The CDR3 region is CASSPLGLAGSSYEQYF. CDR3 DNA sequence: TGTGCCAGCAGCCCCCTCGGACTAGCGGGGAGCTCCTACGAGCAGTACTTC.

This chain connects TRBV19 to TRBJ2-3; TRBD1 matches 9 bases. The trim removed 7 bases at V and 4 bases at J, leaving 6 bases unmatched. This CDR3 has 14 residues. Germline V lookup: CDR1 LNHDA, CDR2 SQIVND (reference sequence). The CDR3 spells CASMGTGQADTQYF. The CDR3 DNA reads as TGTGCCAGTATGGGGACAGGGCAGGCAGATACGCAGTATTTT.

CDR3 in DNA: TGTGCCAGCAGTAGGGACAGTCACAATGAGCAGTTCTTC. Protein product: CASSRDSHNEQFF. The chain employs TRBV2 and TRBJ2-1; 7 bases line up with TRBD1. The V gene's germline CDR1 is SNHLY and CDR2 FYNNEI. V was clipped by 5 bases and J by 5 bases; unmatched bases: 3. CDR3 size: 13 residues.

The chain combines TRBV19 with TRBJ1-5; TRBD1 is a possible D gene (6 bases). The V gene's germline CDR1 is LNHDA and CDR2 SQIVND (reference sequence). This CDR3 is 15 amino acids long. The germline V and J ends were trimmed by 7 bases and 1 base, with 14 bases remaining between them. The CDR3 reads CASTATRGSNQPQHF. CDR3 sequence (DNA): TGTGCCAGTACTGCCACCAGGGGCAGCAATCAGCCCCAGCATTTT.

V and J are TRBV5-1 and TRBJ2-1; 11 bases map to TRBD2. This CDR3 has 18 amino acids. The V gene end was trimmed by 0 bases and the J gene end by 5 bases; junction bases not matched to a gene: 10. Germline CDR1 and CDR2: SGHRS and YFSETQ. The CDR3 reads CASSLASGGPGGDNEQFF. The CDR3 DNA reads as TGCGCCAGCAGCTTGGCTAGCGGGGGGCCAGGGGGGGACAATGAGCAGTTCTTC.

This clone has just a few counts. The gene calls are TRBV7-2 and TRBJ2-2; 8 nucleotides align to TRBD2. This CDR3 is built from 16 residues. Germline V gene sequence: CDR1 SGHTA, CDR2 FQGNSA. J lost 3 bases, V lost 2 bases, and 5 bases had no gene match. CDR3 sequence reads: CASSLRGGPHTGELFF. CDR3 DNA sequence: TGTGCCAGCAGCTTACGGGGGGGGCCGCACACCGGGGAGCTGTTTTTT.

V gene TRBV14 combines with J gene TRBJ1-1; D is unresolved. Trimming took off 4 bases at V and 1 base at J, with 7 bases between the two ends. The CDR3 is 13 amino acids. Per the germline V gene, CDR1 is SGHDN and CDR2 is FVKESK. CDR3 amino acids: CASSPIQNTEAFF. The CDR3, as DNA: TGTGCCAGCAGCCCGATACAGAACACTGAAGCTTTCTTT.

The rearrangement joins TRBV7-2 to TRBJ2-2; 10 bases match TRBD1. The CDR3 sequence is 15 residues long. J lost 7 bases, V lost 5 bases, and 7 bases had no gene match. The germline gives CDR1 SGHTA, CDR2 FQGNSA. The CDR3 region has the DNA TGTGCCAGCAGCCCAGACAGGGGGCGAGACGGGGAGCTGTTTTTT. It yields the protein CASSPDRGRDGELFF. Filled out from reference TRBV7-2 and TRBJ2-2, the complete variable domain reads GAGVSQSPSNKVTEKGKDVELRCDPISGHTALYWYRQSLGQGLEFLIYFQGNSAPDKSGLPSDRFSAERTGGSVSTLTIQRTQQEDSAVYLCASSPDRGRDGELFFGEGSRLTVL.

This clone was seen once. The chain employs TRBV19 and TRBJ2-5; no reliable D call. The CDR3 contains 12 residues. Looked up from germline, CDR1 is LNHDA and CDR2 is SQIVND (reference sequence). The DNA for the CDR3 is TGTGCATCCCAAAGCGTGAGGGAGACCCAGTACTTC. Translation gives CASQSVRETQYF.

This chain connects TRBV19 to TRBJ1-1; 7 nucleotides agree with TRBD1. Germline lookup yields CDR1 LNHDA and CDR2 SQIVND (reference sequence). The trim removed 3 bases at V and 2 bases at J, leaving 6 bases unmatched. The CDR3 is 15 amino acids. Here the CDR3 DNA reads TGTGCCAGTAGTATGGCCCGGGACAGCAACACTGAAGCTTTCTTT. This translates into CASSMARDSNTEAFF.

The chain has TRBV7-2 and TRBJ1-1, with 8 bases identical to TRBD1. CDR1 is SGHTA, CDR2 FQGNSA, per germline. The CDR3 consists of 13 residues. V gave up 6 bases and J gave up 4 bases; unmatched junction bases: 4. The CDR3 DNA reads as TGTGCCAGCAGGCGAACAGGGGGCACTGAAGCTTTCTTT. Amino acids: CASRRTGGTEAFF.

The CDR3 DNA is TGTGCCAGCAGCCTGACACCGAATCAGCCCCAGCATTTT. This codes for CASSLTPNQPQHF. The V gene is TRBV14, the J gene TRBJ1-5; D not resolved. CDR3 length: 13 amino acids. CDR1 and CDR2 (germline): SGHDN, FVKESK. V shed 4 bases and J shed 4 bases, with 8 bases lying between them.

This CDR3 reads CASSLLAGSKAPDTGELFF. The CDR3 DNA follows: TGCGCCAGCAGCTTGCTCGCGGGTTCAAAAGCTCCAGACACCGGGGAGCTGTTTTTT. This chain connects TRBV5-1 to TRBJ2-2; tentatively, D is TRBD2 (5 bases). There are 19 residues in the CDR3. The V gene's germline CDR1 is SGHRS and CDR2 YFSETQ. V was cut by 1 base and J by 3 bases, with 22 bases left in between.

The chain uses TRBV7-2 and TRBJ2-3, with 10 bases fitting TRBD2. This CDR3 contains 17 residues. Germline V gene data show CDR1 as SGHTA and CDR2 as FQGNSA. V shed 4 bases and J 2 bases; nucleotides not matched to a gene: 9. The CDR3 protein is CASSSWGSGGITDTQYF. The CDR3 region has the DNA TGTGCCAGCAGCTCCTGGGGTAGCGGGGGGATCACAGATACGCAGTATTTT.

V and J are TRBV29-1 and TRBJ1-1, with 8 bases matching TRBD1. The CDR3 is 13 residues long. The trim removed 7 bases at V and 5 bases at J, leaving 9 bases unmatched. The germline V gene encodes CDR1 SQVTM and CDR2 ANQGSEA. CDR3 in amino acids: CSGQGARGTEAFF. CDR3 sequence (DNA): TGCAGCGGGCAGGGGGCGCGGGGAACTGAAGCTTTCTTT.

This chain joins TRBV2 and TRBJ1-5; D is ambiguous. The germline CDR1 and CDR2 sequences are SNHLY and FYNNEI. The CDR3 is made up of 13 amino acids. Trimming took off 5 bases at V and 4 bases at J, with 9 bases between the two ends. As DNA, the CDR3 is TGTGCCAGCAGTCACAAGATGAATCAGCCCCAGCATTTT. This translates into CASSHKMNQPQHF. Full variable domain (rest looked up from reference TRBV2 and TRBJ1-5): EPEVTQTPSHQVTQMGQEVILRCVPISNHLYFYWYRQILGQKVEFLVSFYNNEISEKSEIFDDQFSVERPDGSNFTLKIRSTKLEDSAMYFCASSHKMNQPQHFGDGTRLSIL.